The entry below describes one T cell receptor (beta chain). What it binds is unknown. V gave up 5 bases and J gave up 6 bases; unmatched junction bases: 10. Germline lookup yields CDR1 MNHEY and CDR2 SVGAGI. The CDR3 is 14 amino acids. The data were obtained in a study of graft-versus-host responses after intestinal transplantation. Some clones are missing from TCRdb's copy, which holds only in-frame ones; the method was immunoSEQ multiplex PCR. The table lists approximately 90,000 clones, under 95% of them singletons. The source of this sequence is a human donor who received an intestinal transplant. The sample was unstimulated CD8+ T cells sorted from spleen or lymph node cells, taken before intestinal transplant. The chain joins TRBV6-5 to TRBJ2-7; 7 nucleotides match TRBD1. The CDR3 is CASSQPTTGAEQYF. The DNA of the CDR3 is TGTGCCAGCAGTCAGCCGACCACAGGGGCCGAGCAGTACTTC.